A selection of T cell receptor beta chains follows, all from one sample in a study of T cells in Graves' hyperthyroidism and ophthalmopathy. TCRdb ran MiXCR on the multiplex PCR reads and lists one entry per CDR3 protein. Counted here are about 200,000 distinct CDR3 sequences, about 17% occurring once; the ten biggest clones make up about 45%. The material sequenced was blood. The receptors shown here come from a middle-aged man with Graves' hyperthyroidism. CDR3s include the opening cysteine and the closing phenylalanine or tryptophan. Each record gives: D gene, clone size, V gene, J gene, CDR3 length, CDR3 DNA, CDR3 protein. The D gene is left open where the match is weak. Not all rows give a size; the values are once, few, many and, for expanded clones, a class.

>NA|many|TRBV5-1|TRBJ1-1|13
TGCGCCAGCAGCCCACCTCGGACTTCTGAAGCTTTCTTT
CASSPPRTSEAFF
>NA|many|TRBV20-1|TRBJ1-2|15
TGCAGTGCTAGAGATCACAGGACATTGATTTATGGCTACACCTTC
CSARDHRTLIYGYTF
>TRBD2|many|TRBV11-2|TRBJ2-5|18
TGTGCCAGCAGACACTCCCGGACTAGCGGGGGGGATAAAGAGACCCAGTACTTC
CASRHSRTSGGDKETQYF
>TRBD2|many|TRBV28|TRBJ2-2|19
TGTGCCAGCAGTTCGGGGGGGATTAGCGGGGGGTTCCTCGGCGGGGAGCTGTTTTTT
CASSSGGISGGFLGGELFF
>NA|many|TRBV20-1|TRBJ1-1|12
TGCAGTGCGTCGGATGGGAACACTGAAGCTTTCTTT
CSASDGNTEAFF
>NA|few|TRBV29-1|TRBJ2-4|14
TGCAGCGTTGGACGGATCTTAGCCAAAAACATTCAGTACTTC
CSVGRILAKNIQYF
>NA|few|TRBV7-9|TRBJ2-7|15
TGTGCCAGCAGCTTTCGGATAGGGAATCCCTACGAGCAGTACTTC
CASSFRIGNPYEQYF
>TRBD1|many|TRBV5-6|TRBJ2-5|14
TGTGCCAGCAGCCCAGGGACAGTCCCGGAGACCCAGTACTTC
CASSPGTVPETQYF
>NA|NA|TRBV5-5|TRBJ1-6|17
TGTGCCAGCAGCTTGGGGAAATCGGGCTCCTATAATTCACCCCTCCACTTT
CASSLGKSGSYNSPLHF
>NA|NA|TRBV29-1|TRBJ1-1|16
TGCAGCGTTGCTCGTGGAGGGTCCCGGGAATGGACTGAAGCTTTCTTT
CSVARGGSREWTEAFF
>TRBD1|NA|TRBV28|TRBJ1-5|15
TGTGCCAGCAGTACTGACAGGGTTAGCAATCAGCCCCAGCATTTT
CASSTDRVSNQPQHF
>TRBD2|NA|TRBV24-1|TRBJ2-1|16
TGTGCCACCAGCGGGACCTTAGCGGGGGGGCTGGATGAGCAGTTCTTC
CATSGTLAGGLDEQFF
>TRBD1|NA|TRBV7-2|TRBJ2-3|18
TGTGCCAGCAGTCCCGGGACAGGGAGGGAGGTCGGCACAGATACGCAGTATTTT
CASSPGTGREVGTDTQYF
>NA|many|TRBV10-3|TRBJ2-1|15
TGTGCCATCAGTGAGTCAGGGGGGCGAACCAATGAGCAGTTCTTC
CAISESGGRTNEQFF
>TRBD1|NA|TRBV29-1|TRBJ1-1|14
TGCAGCGTTGGACACCGAGCAGGGGGCACTGAAGCTTTCTTT
CSVGHRAGGTEAFF
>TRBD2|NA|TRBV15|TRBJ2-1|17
TGTGCCACCAGCCGAAAAAGTGGCGGGAGCTCCTACAATGAGCAGTTCTTC
CATSRKSGGSSYNEQFF
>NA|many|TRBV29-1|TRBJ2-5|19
TGCAGCGTTGAAGAGAGGGGTCTAGCGCGAACAACGGGCCGTGAGACCCAGTACTTC
CSVEERGLARTTGRETQYF
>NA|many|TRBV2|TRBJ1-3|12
TGTGCCAGCATCATTTCCGGAAACACCATATATTTT
CASIISGNTIYF
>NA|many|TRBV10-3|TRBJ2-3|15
TGTGCCATCAGTGAAGGGGGATTATGGGGGGATACGCAGTATTTT
CAISEGGLWGDTQYF
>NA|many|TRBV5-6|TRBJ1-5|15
TGTGCCAGCAGTATCGGTCAGGTAGGGAATCAGCCCCAGCATTTT
CASSIGQVGNQPQHF
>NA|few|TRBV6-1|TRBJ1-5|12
TGTGCCAGCAGGCGACCCGGTGGGCCCCAGCATTTT
CASRRPGGPQHF
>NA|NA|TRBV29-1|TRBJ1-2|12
TGCAGCGTTGAAAGGGTCTCGGGGGGCTACACCTTC
CSVERVSGGYTF
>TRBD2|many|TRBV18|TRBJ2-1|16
TGTGCCAGCTCACCAGGGGGAACCAGCGGGGGGAATGAGCAGTTCTTC
CASSPGGTSGGNEQFF
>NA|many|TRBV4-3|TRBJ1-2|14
TGCGCCAGCAGCCAAGTTGGCACAGGCTATGGCTACACCTTC
CASSQVGTGYGYTF
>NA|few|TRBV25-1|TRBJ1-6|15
TGTGCCAGCAGTGAATTTGTTGGTTCTCGATCACCCCTCCACTTT
CASSEFVGSRSPLHF
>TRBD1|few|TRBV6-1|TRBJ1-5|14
TGTGCCAGCAGTCGGACAGGGGTAAATCAGCCCCAGCATTTT
CASSRTGVNQPQHF
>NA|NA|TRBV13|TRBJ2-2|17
TGTGCCAGCAGCCCCATGATTGCAGGGGCCAACACCGGGGAGCTGTTTTTT
CASSPMIAGANTGELFF
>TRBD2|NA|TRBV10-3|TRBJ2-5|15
TGTGCCATCAGCTCTGGGACTAGCGGCCAAGAGACCCAGTACTTC
CAISSGTSGQETQYF
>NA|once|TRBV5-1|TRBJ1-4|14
TGCGCCAGCAGCTCGTCGGGCCTCGGCGGAAAACTGTTTTTT
CASSSSGLGGKLFF
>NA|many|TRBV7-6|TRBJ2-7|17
TGTGCCAGCAGCTTGGGACGGCTTCTGATGGGGTCCCACGAGCAGTACTTC
CASSLGRLLMGSHEQYF
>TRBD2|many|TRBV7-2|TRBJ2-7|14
TGTGCCAGCAGCCTTAGCGGGGGGGCCTCCGAGCAGTACTTC
CASSLSGGASEQYF
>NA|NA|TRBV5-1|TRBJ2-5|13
TGCGCCAGCAGCACCCCGAGGGTAGAGACCCAGTACTTC
CASSTPRVETQYF
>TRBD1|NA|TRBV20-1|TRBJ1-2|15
TGCAGTGCTAGCTCGGGGGACAGGGGGAACTATGGCTACACCTTC
CSASSGDRGNYGYTF
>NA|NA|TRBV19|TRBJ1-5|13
TGTGCAGGAGCGGTGGATTACAATCAGCCCCAGCATTTT
CAGAVDYNQPQHF
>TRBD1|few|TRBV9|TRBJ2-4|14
TGTGCCAGCAGCGTAGCAGGGGGCCTGGACATTCAGTACTTC
CASSVAGGLDIQYF
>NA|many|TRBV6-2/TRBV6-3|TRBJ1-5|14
TGTGCCAGCAGTTACCGGGTAGGCTATCAGCCCCAGCATTTT
CASSYRVGYQPQHF
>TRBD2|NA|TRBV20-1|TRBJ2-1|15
TGCAGTGCTACCCTCGGCGGGGGGGCCTACAATGAGCAGTTCTTC
CSATLGGGAYNEQFF
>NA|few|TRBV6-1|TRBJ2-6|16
TGTGCCAGCAGTGTTAACTTCTACTCTGGGGCCGACGTCCTGACTTTC
CASSVNFYSGADVLTF
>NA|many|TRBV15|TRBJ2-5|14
TGTGCCACCAGCAGAGGTAGCAGCCAAGAGACCCAGTACTTC
CATSRGSSQETQYF
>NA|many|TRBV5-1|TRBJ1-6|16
TGCGCCAGCAGCATCCCCAGCGGGGCTGGTAATTCACCCCTCCACTTT
CASSIPSGAGNSPLHF
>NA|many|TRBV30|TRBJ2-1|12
TGTGCCTGGAGCCAGACCTTCATGGAGGAGTTCTTC
CAWSQTFMEEFF
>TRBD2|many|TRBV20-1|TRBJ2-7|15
TGCAGTGCTAGTAGACTAGCGGGGGCTCTCTACGAGCAGTACTTC
CSASRLAGALYEQYF
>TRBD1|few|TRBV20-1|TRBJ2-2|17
TGCAGTGCTAGAGTTGCCGTTGGACAGGGAAGCACCGGGGAGCTGTTTTTT
CSARVAVGQGSTGELFF
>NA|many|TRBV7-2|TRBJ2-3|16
TGTGCCAGCAGCTTAGTAGCGGACCCTAGCACAGATACGCAGTATTTT
CASSLVADPSTDTQYF
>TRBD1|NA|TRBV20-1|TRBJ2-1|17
TGCAGTGCTCTGGGACAGGGCGCCGATTTATCCTACAATGAGCAGTTCTTC
CSALGQGADLSYNEQFF
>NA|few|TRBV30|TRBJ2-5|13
TGTGCCTGGAGTTATTCCCGGGGAGAGACCCAGTACTTC
CAWSYSRGETQYF
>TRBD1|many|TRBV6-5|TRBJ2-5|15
TGTGCCAGCAGTTACTCCCGGACAGGAACAGAGACCCAGTACTTC
CASSYSRTGTETQYF
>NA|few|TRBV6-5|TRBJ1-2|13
TGTGCCAGCAGTTACGACAGGCTCTATGGCTACACCTTC
CASSYDRLYGYTF
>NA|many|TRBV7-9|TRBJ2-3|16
TGTGCCAGCAGAAATTGGTTAGCAGGGGTGGCAGATACGCAGTATTTT
CASRNWLAGVADTQYF
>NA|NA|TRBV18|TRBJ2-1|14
TGTGCCAGCTCAGCCCCGGGGCTGCTCAATGAGCAGTTCTTC
CASSAPGLLNEQFF
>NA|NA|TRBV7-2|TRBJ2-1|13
TGTGCCAGCAGCCAAGAAAGCTACAATGAGCAGTTCTTC
CASSQESYNEQFF
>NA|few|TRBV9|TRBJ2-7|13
TGTGCCAGCAGCGCCTCTGGACCCACCGGGCAGTACTTC
CASSASGPTGQYF
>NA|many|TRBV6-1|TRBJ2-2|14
TGTGCCAGCAGTGAAGGGTTAGCGGCCGGGGAGCTGTTTTTT
CASSEGLAAGELFF
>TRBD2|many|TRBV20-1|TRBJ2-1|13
TGCAGTGCTAGTAGCGGGGGGTTAAATGAGCAGTTCTTC
CSASSGGLNEQFF
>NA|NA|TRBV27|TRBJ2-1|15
TGTGCCAGCAGTGTCCAGGGGGGGGCCTACAATGAGCAGTTCTTC
CASSVQGGAYNEQFF